The rows below give T cell receptor beta chains drawn from one sample of a study of blood T cell repertoires in COVID-19. Repertoires were generated with immunoSEQ multiplex PCR, while TCRdb's copy carries only in-frame clones and drops some. The table records about 360,000 clones, roughly four fifths of them present only once. Specimen: peripheral blood. The receptors originated from a human donor with acute or convalescent COVID-19. The donor label of this sample is uncertain. Both conserved end residues are part of each CDR3. The D gene is left open where the match is weak. Size values are once, few and many counts, or a class for expanded clones, and some rows have none.

CDR3aa: CASSQAGRGRLTNTEAFF
CDR3nt: TGTGCCAGCAGCCAAGCAGGCAGGGGGCGCCTAACGAACACTGAAGCTTTCTTT
v_gene: TRBV3-1/TRBV3-2
j_gene: TRBJ1-1
abundance: -
d_gene: TRBD1

CDR3aa: CASSPSGLAGEEQFF
CDR3nt: TGTGCCAGCTCACCATCGGGACTAGCAGGAGAGGAGCAGTTCTTC
v_gene: TRBV18
j_gene: TRBJ2-1
abundance: few
d_gene: TRBD2

CDR3aa: CASRRQGAVYGYTF
CDR3nt: TGTGCCAGCAGGAGACAGGGGGCGGTCTATGGCTACACCTTC
v_gene: TRBV6-5
j_gene: TRBJ1-2
abundance: -
d_gene: TRBD1

CDR3aa: CASSPTGGGRNEQFF
CDR3nt: TGTGCCAGCAGTCCCACGGGCGGGGGGAGAAATGAGCAGTTCTTC
v_gene: TRBV28
j_gene: TRBJ2-1
abundance: -
d_gene: TRBD2

CDR3aa: CASSSPPPSASTDTQYF
CDR3nt: TGTGCCAGCAGCTCTCCCCCCCCTAGCGCCAGCACAGATACGCAGTATTTT
v_gene: TRBV7-9
j_gene: TRBJ2-3
abundance: -
d_gene: -

CDR3aa: CASSFGEGGRETQYF
CDR3nt: TGTGCCAGCAGCTTTGGGGAGGGGGGGAGAGAGACCCAGTACTTC
v_gene: TRBV5-6
j_gene: TRBJ2-5
abundance: -
d_gene: -

CDR3aa: CASSSPTGTVYGYTF
CDR3nt: TGTGCCAGCAGTTCGCCGACAGGGACGGTCTATGGCTACACCTTC
v_gene: TRBV28
j_gene: TRBJ1-2
abundance: -
d_gene: TRBD1

CDR3aa: CASSNAGLGTDTQYF
CDR3nt: TGTGCCAGTAGTAACGCGGGCCTGGGCACAGATACGCAGTATTTT
v_gene: TRBV19
j_gene: TRBJ2-3
abundance: -
d_gene: -

CDR3aa: CASSSPRTGEYGYTF
CDR3nt: TGTGCCAGCAGCTCCCCACGGACAGGGGAGTATGGCTACACCTTC
v_gene: TRBV6-6
j_gene: TRBJ1-2
abundance: -
d_gene: TRBD1

CDR3aa: CASSQGATYEQYF
CDR3nt: TGTGCCAGCAGCCAGGGGGCCACCTACGAGCAGTACTTC
v_gene: TRBV27
j_gene: TRBJ2-7
abundance: -
d_gene: TRBD1

CDR3aa: CASSHLRGSEAFF
CDR3nt: TGTGCCAGCAGCCACCTTAGGGGTTCTGAAGCTTTCTTT
v_gene: TRBV14
j_gene: TRBJ1-1
abundance: few
d_gene: -

CDR3aa: CASSVGLPGGISNTGELFF
CDR3nt: TGTGCCAGCAGCGTAGGCCTACCGGGGGGCATCTCGAACACCGGGGAGCTGTTTTTT
v_gene: TRBV9
j_gene: TRBJ2-2
abundance: -
d_gene: -

CDR3aa: CASSLSRGSTDTQYF
CDR3nt: TGTGCCAGCAGTTTGTCCAGAGGAAGCACAGATACGCAGTATTTT
v_gene: TRBV27
j_gene: TRBJ2-3
abundance: -
d_gene: -

CDR3aa: CASRRDGYYGYTF
CDR3nt: TGTGCCAGCAGGAGAGACGGGTACTATGGCTACACCTTC
v_gene: TRBV6-5
j_gene: TRBJ1-2
abundance: -
d_gene: -

CDR3aa: CAWSARGNQPQHF
CDR3nt: TGTGCCTGGAGTGCCCGCGGCAATCAGCCCCAGCATTTT
v_gene: TRBV30
j_gene: TRBJ1-5
abundance: few
d_gene: -

CDR3aa: CASSPRGLSSGNTIYF
CDR3nt: TGCGCCAGCAGCCCCAGGGGGTTGAGCTCTGGAAACACCATATATTTT
v_gene: TRBV5-1
j_gene: TRBJ1-3
abundance: -
d_gene: TRBD1

CDR3aa: CAWSPDGNTIYF
CDR3nt: TGTGCCTGGAGTCCAGATGGAAACACCATATATTTT
v_gene: TRBV30
j_gene: TRBJ1-3
abundance: few
d_gene: -

CDR3aa: CASSWQGDNTEAFF
CDR3nt: TGTGCCAGCTCATGGCAGGGGGACAACACTGAAGCTTTCTTT
v_gene: TRBV18
j_gene: TRBJ1-1
abundance: -
d_gene: TRBD1

CDR3aa: CASSPSLGMRDTF
CDR3nt: TGTGCCAGCAGTCCCTCTCTAGGTATGAGGGACACCTTC
v_gene: TRBV28
j_gene: TRBJ1-2
abundance: -
d_gene: -

CDR3aa: CASSWGGYRNTEAFF
CDR3nt: TGTGCCAGCAGTTGGGGGGGATACAGAAACACTGAAGCTTTCTTT
v_gene: TRBV6-5
j_gene: TRBJ1-1
abundance: -
d_gene: -

CDR3aa: CASRAGTSHEQFF
CDR3nt: TGTGCCAGCAGGGCCGGGACTAGTCATGAGCAGTTCTTC
v_gene: TRBV11-2
j_gene: TRBJ2-1
abundance: -
d_gene: TRBD2

CDR3aa: CSGTDSGNTIYF
CDR3nt: TGCAGCGGTACAGACTCTGGAAACACCATATATTTT
v_gene: TRBV29-1
j_gene: TRBJ1-3
abundance: -
d_gene: -

CDR3aa: CASSLGGHISNTEAFF
CDR3nt: TGCGCCAGCAGCTTGGGGGGACACATCTCGAACACTGAAGCTTTCTTT
v_gene: TRBV5-1
j_gene: TRBJ1-1
abundance: -
d_gene: -

CDR3aa: CASSLARSNQPQHF
CDR3nt: TGTGCCAGCAGCTTAGCGCGGAGCAATCAGCCCCAGCATTTT
v_gene: TRBV7-8
j_gene: TRBJ1-5
abundance: -
d_gene: -

CDR3aa: CASMTSGRWGEQFF
CDR3nt: TGCGCCAGTATGACTAGCGGGAGGTGGGGGGAGCAGTTCTTC
v_gene: TRBV5-1
j_gene: TRBJ2-1
abundance: -
d_gene: TRBD2

CDR3aa: CASSPRPSENSPLHF
CDR3nt: TGTGCCAGCAGCCCCCGCCCGTCAGAAAATTCACCCCTCCACTTT
v_gene: TRBV9
j_gene: TRBJ1-6
abundance: -
d_gene: -

CDR3aa: CASSYSGGEWDTQYF
CDR3nt: TGTGCCAGCAGTTACAGTGGGGGCGAATGGGATACGCAGTATTTT
v_gene: TRBV6-6
j_gene: TRBJ2-3
abundance: -
d_gene: -

CDR3aa: CAWSEGRGGYTF
CDR3nt: TGTGCCTGGAGTGAGGGGCGCGGTGGCTACACCTTC
v_gene: TRBV30
j_gene: TRBJ1-2
abundance: -
d_gene: -

CDR3aa: CASSFNWDSEQFF
CDR3nt: TGTGCCAGTAGTTTCAACTGGGACAGTGAGCAGTTCTTC
v_gene: TRBV19
j_gene: TRBJ2-1
abundance: -
d_gene: TRBD1

CDR3aa: CASSWGVVGYGYTF
CDR3nt: TGTGCCAGCAGTTGGGGAGTAGTAGGCTATGGCTACACCTTC
v_gene: TRBV27
j_gene: TRBJ1-2
abundance: -
d_gene: -

CDR3aa: CASSLQGQVFGYTF
CDR3nt: TGTGCCAGCAGCTTACAGGGACAGGTTTTCGGCTACACCTTC
v_gene: TRBV11-2
j_gene: TRBJ1-2
abundance: -
d_gene: TRBD1

CDR3aa: CASSYSGLAGNTIYF
CDR3nt: TGTGCCAGCAGTTACTCAGGGCTAGCGGGAAACACCATATATTTT
v_gene: TRBV6-5
j_gene: TRBJ1-3
abundance: -
d_gene: -

CDR3aa: CAISGTANTEAFF
CDR3nt: TGTGCCATCAGTGGAACAGCCAACACTGAAGCTTTCTTT
v_gene: TRBV10-3
j_gene: TRBJ1-1
abundance: -
d_gene: -

CDR3aa: CASSQGDSDFDEQFF
CDR3nt: TGTGCCAGCAGCCAAGGGGACTCCGACTTCGATGAGCAGTTCTTC
v_gene: TRBV4-2
j_gene: TRBJ2-1
abundance: once
d_gene: -

CDR3aa: CASSFPGFIRGYTF
CDR3nt: TGTGCCAGCAGTTTTCCAGGATTCATACGCGGCTACACCTTC
v_gene: TRBV28
j_gene: TRBJ1-2
abundance: -
d_gene: -

CDR3aa: CASKGQGNLNEQFF
CDR3nt: TGTGCCAGCAAGGGACAGGGCAACCTCAATGAGCAGTTCTTC
v_gene: TRBV25-1
j_gene: TRBJ2-1
abundance: once
d_gene: TRBD1

CDR3aa: CASTDNSGNTIYF
CDR3nt: TGTGCCAGCACGGACAACTCTGGAAACACCATATATTTT
v_gene: TRBV2
j_gene: TRBJ1-3
abundance: -
d_gene: -

CDR3aa: CASSQRADTGELFF
CDR3nt: TGTGCCAGCAGCCAAAGAGCTGACACCGGGGAGCTGTTTTTT
v_gene: TRBV16
j_gene: TRBJ2-2
abundance: -
d_gene: -

CDR3aa: CASSLEPRGYGYTF
CDR3nt: TGTGCCAGCAGCTTGGAGCCCAGGGGGTATGGCTACACCTTC
v_gene: TRBV5-4
j_gene: TRBJ1-2
abundance: -
d_gene: TRBD1

CDR3aa: CASTPSGNNTFLSRDSNQPQHF
CDR3nt: TGTGCCAGCACCCCTAGCGGGAATAATACCTTCCTCTCCCGGGACAGCAATCAGCCCCAGCATTTT
v_gene: TRBV21-1
j_gene: TRBJ1-5
abundance: -
d_gene: -

CDR3aa: CASSWTSGSHEQYF
CDR3nt: TGTGCCAGCAGCTGGACTAGCGGGAGCCACGAGCAGTACTTC
v_gene: TRBV11-2
j_gene: TRBJ2-7
abundance: -
d_gene: TRBD2

CDR3aa: CASSSNHGGVQYF
CDR3nt: TGTGCCAGCAGTTCGAACCACGGAGGGGTGCAGTATTTT
v_gene: TRBV12-3/TRBV12-4
j_gene: TRBJ2-3
abundance: -
d_gene: -

CDR3aa: CASSRASGSFYEQFF
CDR3nt: TGTGCCAGCAGTAGGGCTAGCGGGAGTTTTTATGAGCAGTTCTTC
v_gene: TRBV27
j_gene: TRBJ2-1
abundance: -
d_gene: TRBD2

CDR3aa: CSVITGTSGEQFF
CDR3nt: TGCAGCGTTATCACAGGGACTAGCGGTGAGCAGTTCTTC
v_gene: TRBV29-1
j_gene: TRBJ2-1
abundance: -
d_gene: TRBD2

CDR3aa: CASSQREGNQPQHF
CDR3nt: TGCGCCAGCAGCCAGAGGGAGGGGAATCAGCCCCAGCATTTT
v_gene: TRBV4-1
j_gene: TRBJ1-5
abundance: -
d_gene: -

CDR3aa: CASSGGDRGLVYGYTF
CDR3nt: TGTGCCAGCAGCGGCGGGGACAGGGGGCTGGTCTATGGCTACACCTTC
v_gene: TRBV5-6
j_gene: TRBJ1-2
abundance: -
d_gene: TRBD1

CDR3aa: CASSFVAGGPDTQYF
CDR3nt: TGTGCCAGCAGCTTCGTAGCGGGGGGCCCAGATACGCAGTATTTT
v_gene: TRBV3-1/TRBV3-2
j_gene: TRBJ2-3
abundance: few
d_gene: TRBD2

CDR3aa: CASSSGTAIYQGYTF
CDR3nt: TGTGCCAGCAGCTCCGGGACAGCCATCTATCAGGGCTACACCTTC
v_gene: TRBV7-2
j_gene: TRBJ1-2
abundance: -
d_gene: TRBD1

CDR3aa: CASSWGAGPKTEAFF
CDR3nt: TGTGCCAGCAGCTGGGGCGCTGGACCAAAAACTGAAGCTTTCTTT
v_gene: TRBV7-9
j_gene: TRBJ1-1
abundance: few
d_gene: -

CDR3aa: CASSLSGGSSYEQYF
CDR3nt: TGCGCCAGCAGCTTGAGCGGGGGTAGCTCCTACGAGCAGTACTTC
v_gene: TRBV5-1
j_gene: TRBJ2-7
abundance: -
d_gene: TRBD2

CDR3aa: CASSLGTGPRYTF
CDR3nt: TGTGCCAGCAGTTTAGGTACAGGGCCCCGCTACACCTTC
v_gene: TRBV28
j_gene: TRBJ1-2
abundance: -
d_gene: -

CDR3aa: CASSQDAGQETQYF
CDR3nt: TGTGCCAGCAGCCAAGATGCCGGGCAAGAGACCCAGTACTTC
v_gene: TRBV3-1/TRBV3-2
j_gene: TRBJ2-5
abundance: -
d_gene: -

CDR3aa: CASSESPGQPQHF
CDR3nt: TGCGCCAGCAGTGAGTCGCCCGGGCAGCCCCAGCATTTT
v_gene: TRBV10-1
j_gene: TRBJ1-5
abundance: -
d_gene: -